The rows below give T cell receptor beta chains drawn from one sample of a study of long-term antiretroviral therapy in people with HIV. Clones were read by immunoSEQ multiplex PCR, and TCRdb kept only the in-frame ones, dropping some. In the table there are 23,000 or so clones, roughly 91% of which are singletons. Here the sequenced sample was unsorted PBMCs, taken 0.2 years before starting antiretroviral therapy. All receptors derive from a man aged 18 to 30 with HIV. Each CDR3 is given with its conserved first and last residue. A D gene is named only where the DNA matches it firmly. Rows give clone size only sometimes, using once, few, many, or a class for an expanded clone.

V gene: TRBV18; J gene: TRBJ1-1; D gene: .; CDR3 length: 14; clone size: .; CDR3 protein: CASSPEIMNTEAFF; CDR3 DNA: TGTGCCAGCTCACCCGAGATCATGAACACTGAAGCTTTCTTT
V gene: TRBV9; J gene: TRBJ2-7; D gene: .; CDR3 length: 16; clone size: .; CDR3 protein: CASSPEGQGTSYEQYF; CDR3 DNA: TGTGCCAGCAGCCCCGAAGGGCAGGGGACGTCCTACGAGCAGTACTTC
V gene: TRBV5-1; J gene: TRBJ1-1; D gene: .; CDR3 length: 13; clone size: .; CDR3 protein: CASSLWRDTEAFF; CDR3 DNA: TGCGCCAGCAGCTTGTGGAGGGACACTGAAGCTTTCTTT
V gene: TRBV30; J gene: TRBJ1-1; D gene: .; CDR3 length: 11; clone size: .; CDR3 protein: CAWSVVSEAFF; CDR3 DNA: TGTGCCTGGAGTGTCGTGTCCGAAGCTTTCTTT
V gene: TRBV9; J gene: TRBJ1-2; D gene: .; CDR3 length: 14; clone size: once; CDR3 protein: CASSPARQNYGYTF; CDR3 DNA: TGTGCCAGCAGCCCAGCTAGACAGAACTATGGCTACACCTTC
V gene: TRBV9; J gene: TRBJ1-2; D gene: TRBD1; CDR3 length: 14; clone size: .; CDR3 protein: CASSVGQGNYGYTF; CDR3 DNA: TGTGCCAGCAGCGTAGGACAGGGTAACTATGGCTACACCTTC
V gene: TRBV7-9; J gene: TRBJ1-1; D gene: .; CDR3 length: 13; clone size: .; CDR3 protein: CASSRGRGTEAFF; CDR3 DNA: TGTGCCAGCAGCCGAGGACGGGGGACTGAAGCTTTCTTT
V gene: TRBV2; J gene: TRBJ2-7; D gene: TRBD2; CDR3 length: 16; clone size: .; CDR3 protein: CASSVPSGDTYDEQYF; CDR3 DNA: TGTGCCAGCAGTGTCCCTAGCGGGGACACGTACGACGAGCAGTACTTC
V gene: TRBV30; J gene: TRBJ2-1; D gene: TRBD2; CDR3 length: 15; clone size: .; CDR3 protein: CAWKVGGTLYNEQFF; CDR3 DNA: TGTGCCTGGAAGGTGGGAGGGACCCTATACAATGAGCAGTTCTTC
V gene: TRBV7-9; J gene: TRBJ1-1; D gene: .; CDR3 length: 13; clone size: .; CDR3 protein: CASSFGANTEAFF; CDR3 DNA: TGTGCCAGCAGCTTCGGGGCTAACACTGAAGCTTTCTTT
V gene: TRBV5-8; J gene: TRBJ2-2; D gene: TRBD2; CDR3 length: 16; clone size: .; CDR3 protein: CASSSGLAAVTGELFF; CDR3 DNA: TGTGCCAGCAGCTCGGGACTAGCGGCGGTCACCGGGGAGCTGTTTTTT
V gene: TRBV5-5; J gene: TRBJ1-3; D gene: .; CDR3 length: 15; clone size: .; CDR3 protein: CASSLLISSGNTIYF; CDR3 DNA: TGTGCCAGCAGCTTGCTCATTAGCTCTGGAAACACCATATATTTT
V gene: TRBV6-6; J gene: TRBJ1-2; D gene: TRBD1; CDR3 length: 14; clone size: .; CDR3 protein: CASSYSRTGNGYTF; CDR3 DNA: TGTGCCAGCAGTTACTCGAGGACAGGGAACGGCTACACCTTC
V gene: TRBV28; J gene: TRBJ2-7; D gene: .; CDR3 length: 11; clone size: few; CDR3 protein: CATYGRYEQYF; CDR3 DNA: TGTGCCACCTACGGAAGGTACGAGCAGTACTTC
V gene: TRBV4-2; J gene: TRBJ1-2; D gene: .; CDR3 length: 18; clone size: .; CDR3 protein: CASSESLQGPRRGYGYTF; CDR3 DNA: TGTGCCAGCAGCGAAAGTCTTCAGGGCCCCCGGCGGGGTTATGGCTACACCTTC
V gene: TRBV15; J gene: TRBJ1-2; D gene: .; CDR3 length: 11; clone size: .; CDR3 protein: CATSRNEGYTF; CDR3 DNA: TGTGCCACCAGCCGAAATGAAGGCTACACCTTC
V gene: TRBV6-5; J gene: TRBJ1-6; D gene: .; CDR3 length: 15; clone size: once; CDR3 protein: CASSYRGSHNSPLHF; CDR3 DNA: TGTGCCAGCAGTTACAGGGGGTCCCACAATTCACCCCTCCACTTT
V gene: TRBV18; J gene: TRBJ1-1; D gene: .; CDR3 length: 15; clone size: .; CDR3 protein: CASSPDSSPNTEAFF; CDR3 DNA: TGTGCCAGCTCACCTGATTCGAGCCCGAACACTGAAGCTTTCTTT
V gene: TRBV7-9; J gene: TRBJ2-7; D gene: .; CDR3 length: 14; clone size: .; CDR3 protein: CASSFLGNSYEQYF; CDR3 DNA: TGTGCCAGCAGCTTCCTGGGGAACTCCTACGAGCAGTACTTC
V gene: TRBV5-4; J gene: TRBJ1-5; D gene: .; CDR3 length: 15; clone size: .; CDR3 protein: CASSLNPQGNQPQHF; CDR3 DNA: TGTGCCAGCAGCTTAAACCCTCAGGGGAATCAGCCCCAGCATTTT
V gene: TRBV5-8; J gene: TRBJ2-1; D gene: .; CDR3 length: 15; clone size: .; CDR3 protein: CASGNGESSYNEQFF; CDR3 DNA: TGTGCCAGCGGCAACGGGGAAAGCTCCTACAATGAGCAGTTCTTC
V gene: TRBV7-8; J gene: TRBJ2-1; D gene: .; CDR3 length: 13; clone size: few; CDR3 protein: CASSLRELNEQFF; CDR3 DNA: TGTGCCAGCAGCTTACGAGAGCTCAATGAGCAGTTCTTC
V gene: TRBV19; J gene: TRBJ1-6; D gene: .; CDR3 length: 15; clone size: .; CDR3 protein: CASSNYLRGNSPLHF; CDR3 DNA: TGTGCCAGTAGTAATTATCTTCGGGGCAATTCACCCCTCCACTTT
V gene: TRBV19; J gene: TRBJ1-5; D gene: .; CDR3 length: 14; clone size: .; CDR3 protein: CASSGGRVYQPQHF; CDR3 DNA: TGTGCCAGTAGCGGGGGAAGGGTCTATCAGCCCCAGCATTTT
V gene: TRBV9; J gene: TRBJ2-1; D gene: .; CDR3 length: 13; clone size: .; CDR3 protein: CASSVVAADEQFF; CDR3 DNA: TGTGCCAGCAGCGTAGTAGCGGCGGATGAGCAGTTCTTC
V gene: TRBV7-8; J gene: TRBJ2-7; D gene: .; CDR3 length: 16; clone size: .; CDR3 protein: CASSLGGGGATYEQYF; CDR3 DNA: TGTGCCAGCAGCTTAGGAGGGGGCGGGGCTACCTACGAGCAGTACTTC
V gene: TRBV9; J gene: TRBJ1-1; D gene: TRBD1; CDR3 length: 14; clone size: .; CDR3 protein: CASSPLTGHTEAFF; CDR3 DNA: TGTGCCAGCAGCCCCCTGACAGGGCACACTGAAGCTTTCTTT
V gene: TRBV20-1; J gene: TRBJ2-3; D gene: .; CDR3 length: 11; clone size: .; CDR3 protein: CSGETTDTQYF; CDR3 DNA: TGCAGTGGCGAAACCACAGATACGCAGTATTTT
V gene: TRBV14; J gene: TRBJ2-1; D gene: .; CDR3 length: 14; clone size: .; CDR3 protein: CASSRPSSYNEQFF; CDR3 DNA: TGTGCCAGCAGCCGACCGAGCTCCTACAATGAGCAGTTCTTC
V gene: TRBV4-3; J gene: TRBJ2-7; D gene: .; CDR3 length: 13; clone size: .; CDR3 protein: CASSQGTSYEQYF; CDR3 DNA: TGCGCCAGTTCCCAAGGGACCAGCTACGAGCAGTACTTC
V gene: TRBV5-6; J gene: TRBJ2-1; D gene: TRBD2; CDR3 length: 16; clone size: .; CDR3 protein: CASSPKTSGGVNEQFF; CDR3 DNA: TGTGCCAGCAGCCCGAAGACTAGCGGGGGGGTGAATGAGCAGTTCTTC
V gene: TRBV5-8; J gene: TRBJ2-7; D gene: .; CDR3 length: 11; clone size: .; CDR3 protein: CASSRRYEQYF; CDR3 DNA: TGTGCCAGCAGCCGACGTTACGAGCAGTACTTC
V gene: TRBV7-2; J gene: TRBJ2-1; D gene: .; CDR3 length: 13; clone size: few; CDR3 protein: CASSTIGGNEQFF; CDR3 DNA: TGTGCCAGCAGCACCATCGGGGGAAATGAGCAGTTCTTC
V gene: TRBV7-8; J gene: TRBJ2-5; D gene: .; CDR3 length: 13; clone size: .; CDR3 protein: CASSRWGGETQYF; CDR3 DNA: TGTGCCAGCAGCCGCTGGGGCGGGGAGACCCAGTACTTC
V gene: TRBV4-1; J gene: TRBJ2-7; D gene: .; CDR3 length: 12; clone size: .; CDR3 protein: CASSQDGGEQYF; CDR3 DNA: TGCGCCAGCAGCCAAGATGGAGGGGAGCAGTACTTC
V gene: TRBV27; J gene: TRBJ2-1; D gene: TRBD2; CDR3 length: 16; clone size: .; CDR3 protein: CASSPLLAGGPGEQFF; CDR3 DNA: TGTGCCAGCAGTCCCCTACTAGCGGGAGGGCCGGGTGAGCAGTTCTTC
V gene: TRBV5-1; J gene: TRBJ2-1; D gene: .; CDR3 length: 15; clone size: few; CDR3 protein: CASNGDPSSYNEQFF; CDR3 DNA: TGCGCCAGCAACGGGGACCCTAGCTCCTACAATGAGCAGTTCTTC
V gene: TRBV7-8; J gene: TRBJ2-7; D gene: .; CDR3 length: 15; clone size: .; CDR3 protein: CASSLQGSDGYEQYF; CDR3 DNA: TGTGCCAGCAGCCTTCAGGGTTCGGACGGTTACGAGCAGTACTTC
V gene: TRBV6-6; J gene: TRBJ1-1; D gene: .; CDR3 length: 13; clone size: .; CDR3 protein: CASIRDSRTEAFF; CDR3 DNA: TGTGCCAGCATCCGAGACAGCCGCACTGAAGCTTTCTTT
V gene: TRBV29-1; J gene: TRBJ2-7; D gene: .; CDR3 length: 12; clone size: once; CDR3 protein: CSVWTAEYEQYF; CDR3 DNA: TGCAGCGTTTGGACAGCCGAATACGAGCAGTACTTC
V gene: TRBV11-2; J gene: TRBJ2-6; D gene: TRBD1; CDR3 length: 18; clone size: .; CDR3 protein: CASSLEGQGRSGANVLTF; CDR3 DNA: TGTGCCAGCAGCTTAGAGGGACAGGGGCGCTCTGGGGCCAACGTCCTGACTTTC
V gene: TRBV19; J gene: TRBJ2-7; D gene: .; CDR3 length: 13; clone size: .; CDR3 protein: CASSSQGRTEQYF; CDR3 DNA: TGTGCCAGTAGTAGTCAGGGGAGGACCGAGCAGTACTTC
V gene: TRBV27; J gene: TRBJ2-2; D gene: TRBD2; CDR3 length: 14; clone size: .; CDR3 protein: CASSLGGDTGELFF; CDR3 DNA: TGTGCCAGCAGTTTGGGGGGGGACACCGGGGAGCTGTTTTTT
V gene: TRBV18; J gene: TRBJ2-5; D gene: .; CDR3 length: 14; clone size: .; CDR3 protein: CASSPRRTEETQYF; CDR3 DNA: TGTGCCAGCTCACCACGGCGGACCGAAGAGACCCAGTACTTC
V gene: TRBV27; J gene: TRBJ1-5; D gene: .; CDR3 length: 14; clone size: .; CDR3 protein: CASRDRMGNQPQHF; CDR3 DNA: TGTGCCAGCAGAGACAGGATGGGCAATCAGCCCCAGCATTTT
V gene: TRBV7-8; J gene: TRBJ1-1; D gene: .; CDR3 length: 13; clone size: .; CDR3 protein: CASSWGANTEAFF; CDR3 DNA: TGTGCCAGCTCATGGGGGGCGAACACTGAAGCTTTCTTT
V gene: TRBV12-5; J gene: TRBJ2-7; D gene: .; CDR3 length: 14; clone size: .; CDR3 protein: CASGADGTLYEQYF; CDR3 DNA: TGTGCTAGTGGCGCCGACGGAACGCTCTACGAGCAGTACTTC